This T cell receptor (beta chain) was profiled in a study of T cell responses to AZD1222 COVID-19 vaccine. Findings and caveats of the study: Per reports, nearly half of all spike-specific TCRs target regions that are unmutated in variants.

In regard to this clone: Its target is unknown.

Sequencing was performed with immunoSEQ multiplex PCR; in TCRdb, only in-frame clones are kept and a portion is missing. Of 100,000 to 120,000 clones listed, roughly 92% were seen once; the top ten hold 7.8%. CDR3 length equals 15 residues. V lost 6 bases, J lost 5 bases, and 3 bases stayed unmatched. Germline CDR1 is MNHEY and CDR2 is SMNVEV (reference sequence). The receptor comes from an adult in good health. The sample consisted of peripheral blood, taken on day 0 of AZD1222 vaccination. The chain is built from TRBV27 and TRBJ2-1; TRBD2 aligns across 14 bases. CDR3 sequence: CASRTGLAGDNEQFF. The CDR3, as DNA: TGTGCCAGCAGGACGGGACTAGCGGGGGACAATGAGCAGTTCTTC.